These 22 T cell receptor beta chains share one sample of origin, sequenced in a study of STAT3 mutations in large granular lymphocyte leukemia. Profiling relied on immunoSEQ multiplex PCR, and the TCRdb table lists in-frame clones only, not all of them. The repertoire holds approximately 25,000 clones, with 94% as singletons. These receptors are not linked to any known antigen. Overall study findings and caveats: Every T-cell large granular lymphocyte leukemia patient had at least one immunodominant TCR beta clonotype.

Sequencing input: peripheral blood mononuclear cells. These receptors were collected from a middle-aged man with T-cell large granular lymphocyte leukemia. Some clones in this sample may be carry-over from other donors' samples.

This CDR3 is CASSSTEIEAFF. In nucleotides, the CDR3 is TGTGCCAGCAGCTCGACGGAAATTGAAGCTTTCTTT. The rearrangement links TRBV7-9 to TRBJ1-1; no reliable D call. Between the trimmed V and J ends, which lost 4 bases and 7 bases, there was a span of 10 bases. From germline, CDR1 is SEHNR and CDR2 FQNEAQ (reference sequence). This CDR3 contains 12 residues.

The chain uses TRBV7-6 and TRBJ1-4, with a possible D match to TRBD1 (6 bases). Between the trimmed V and J ends, which lost 1 base and 11 bases, there was a span of 20 bases. Germline loops: CDR1 SGHVS, CDR2 FNYEAQ. The CDR3 has 16 residues. The CDR3 DNA sequence: TGTGCCAGCAGCTTAGAGGCACTACAGGGTTCAAGGAAACTGTTTTTT. This gives the protein CASSLEALQGSRKLFF. Supplemented by reference TRBV7-6 and TRBJ1-4, the full variable domain reads GAGVSQSPRYKVTKRGQDVALRCDPISGHVSLYWYRQALGQGPEFLTYFNYEAQQDKSGLPNDRFSAERPEGSISTLTIQRTEQRDSAMYRCASSLEALQGSRKLFFGSGTQLSVL.

In DNA form, the CDR3 reads TGTGCCAGCAGCTCAAGCTGGGGAGCTGGAAACACCATATATTTT. Its translation is CASSSSWGAGNTIYF. V and J are TRBV7-2 and TRBJ1-3; D is unresolved. V gave up 4 bases and J gave up 2 bases, with 12 bases separating them. Germline assignment: CDR1 SGHTA and CDR2 FQGNSA. This CDR3 contains 15 residues.

The V gene is TRBV18, the J gene TRBJ2-7; D unclear. CDR1 is KGHSH and CDR2 is LQKENI in the germline V gene. The CDR3 is 14 amino acids. V gave up 3 bases and J gave up 0 bases, with 9 bases separating them. The CDR3 DNA reads TGTGCCAGCTCACCGCGGCAGAACTCCTACGAGCAGTACTTC. Protein product: CASSPRQNSYEQYF.

With regard to this clone: The identical CDR3 is also encoded by other nucleotide sequences in the sample. This chain uses TRBV18 with TRBJ1-1; no firm D call. V was trimmed by 0 bases and J by 4 bases, leaving 9 bases between them. This CDR3 comprises 14 residues. Germline assignment: CDR1 KGHSH and CDR2 LQKENI. CDR3 coding DNA: TGTGCCAGCTCACCACCCAACGGTGGCACTGAAGCTTTCTTT. Translating it yields CASSPPNGGTEAFF.

This clone was detected only a few times. V gene TRBV10-3 combines with J gene TRBJ1-1; possibly TRBD1 for D (6 bases). Per the germline V gene, CDR1 is ENHRY and CDR2 is SYGVKD. CDR3 length: 13 residues. Trimming left V 3 bases short and J 1 base short, with 6 bases between. CDR3 in amino acids: CAISDRGNTEAFF. CDR3 coding DNA: TGTGCCATCAGTGACAGGGGGAACACTGAAGCTTTCTTT.

The genes are TRBV6-5 and TRBJ2-3; 9 nucleotides align to TRBD1. This CDR3 spans 15 amino acids. Germline V gene sequence: CDR1 MNHEY, CDR2 SVGAGI. With V trimmed by 2 bases and J by 4 bases, 4 bases remained unmatched. The CDR3 sequence: CASSYGQGSPDTQYF. The CDR3 DNA reads TGTGCCAGCAGTTACGGACAGGGGAGCCCAGATACGCAGTATTTT.

The chain links TRBV29-1 to TRBJ1-4, with 9 bases matching TRBD1. CDR3 length equals 16 residues. Per the germline V gene, CDR1 is SQVTM and CDR2 is ANQGSEA. Trimming cost V 0 bases and J 10 bases; bases outside gene matches: 12. In nucleotides, the CDR3 is TGCAGCGTTGAAGATAGTCGGGGACAGGGAAGGGGAAAACTGTTTTTT. Translated: CSVEDSRGQGRGKLFF.

The chain couples TRBV19 to TRBJ1-5; no firm D call. CDR1 and CDR2 (germline): LNHDA, SQIVND (reference sequence). The CDR3 has 16 residues. Trimming stripped 7 bases from V and 2 bases from J, with 18 bases between. The CDR3 region has the DNA TGTGCCAGTATGAGATCCGGTATGACTCGCAATCAGCCCCAGCATTTT. Protein sequence: CASMRSGMTRNQPQHF.

The chain is built from TRBV7-9 and TRBJ2-3; 12 nucleotides match TRBD2. The CDR3 is 16 amino acids. Germline lookup yields CDR1 SEHNR and CDR2 FQNEAQ (reference sequence). V lost 5 bases and J lost 4; bases outside the gene matches: 7. This CDR3 reads CASSPRTSGVSDTQYF. DNA of the CDR3: TGTGCCAGCAGCCCTCGGACTAGCGGGGTTTCAGATACGCAGTATTTT. Full variable domain (outside the CDR3, taken from reference TRBV7-9 and TRBJ2-3): DTGVSQNPRHKITKRGQNVTFRCDPISEHNRLYWYRQTLGQGPEFLTYFQNEAQLEKSRLLSDRFSAERPKGSFSTLEIQRTEQGDSAMYLCASSPRTSGVSDTQYFGPGTRLTVL.

Details on this clone: Germline is not matched at one junction end, which may reflect a read error. The CDR3 nucleotides read TGTGGGGGCGGGGGAGAGACCCAGTACTTC. This translates into CGGGGETQYF. This chain connects TRBV20-1 to TRBJ2-5, with a weak D call TRBD2 (7 bases). Germline V CDR1 and CDR2: DFQATT, SNEGSKA (reference sequence). The CDR3 is 10 amino acids.

The chain couples TRBV5-1 to TRBJ2-2; D is ambiguous. The CDR3 length is 13 residues. The V gene lost 0 bases and the J gene lost 7 bases, with 7 bases spanning the gap. Germline lookup yields CDR1 SGHRS and CDR2 YFSETQ. CDR3 residues: CASSLVGIGELFF. In nucleotides, the CDR3 is TGCGCCAGCAGCTTGGTCGGTATCGGGGAGCTGTTTTTT.

The chain uses TRBV18 and TRBJ2-1, with TRBD2 identical over 8 bases. V lost 1 base and J lost 4; bases outside the gene matches: 3. The CDR3 is 15 residues long. Germline assignment: CDR1 KGHSH and CDR2 LQKENI. The CDR3, as DNA: TGTGCCAGCTCACCACTTAGCGGGGATTACAATGAGCAGTTCTTC. Translation: CASSPLSGDYNEQFF.

This clone was recorded only once. J is TRBJ2-7 and V is TRBV7-2, with D possibly TRBD2 on 6 matching bases. CDR1 is SGHTA, CDR2 FQGNSA, per germline. V was shortened by 3 bases and J by 1 base, with 16 bases between the two germline ends. The length of the CDR3 is 16 residues. CDR3 amino acids: CASSFGFGRGSYEQYF. The CDR3 DNA is TGTGCCAGCAGCTTTGGTTTCGGGAGAGGGTCCTACGAGCAGTACTTC.

The chain carries TRBV29-1 and TRBJ1-2, with D possibly being TRBD1 (5 bases). This CDR3 is 11 amino acids long. Deletions cut 3 bases from V and 7 bases from J, with 9 bases between. CDR1 is SQVTM and CDR2 is ANQGSEA in the germline V gene. The CDR3 loop reads CSVEGVAGYTF. The CDR3 DNA reads as TGCAGCGTTGAGGGGGTCGCTGGCTACACCTTC.

This clone has only one observation. The genes are TRBV19 and TRBJ1-1, with 7 bases aligning to TRBD1. Germline V lookup: CDR1 LNHDA, CDR2 SQIVND (reference sequence). J gave up 4 bases and V 4 bases, and 12 bases lay outside the gene matches. The CDR3 contains 16 residues. This CDR3 is CASSTLQGSTATEAFF. The DNA of the CDR3 is TGTGCCAGTAGTACCTTACAGGGGTCTACCGCCACTGAAGCTTTCTTT. The full variable domain, its missing parts supplied by reference TRBV19 and TRBJ1-1, is DGGITQSPKYLFRKEGQNVTLSCEQNLNHDAMYWYRQDPGQGLRLIYYSQIVNDFQKGDIAEGYSVSREKKESFPLTVTSAQKNPTAFYLCASSTLQGSTATEAFFGQGTRLTVV.

The V and J genes are TRBV6-5 and TRBJ2-7; D not certain. The CDR3 contains 15 residues. Germline V gene lookup returns CDR1 MNHEY and CDR2 SVGAGI. V dropped 0 bases and J dropped 2 bases, with 11 bases sitting between them. CDR3 coding DNA: TGTGCCAGCAGTTACTCGAAAGGCAGCCCCTACGAGCAGTACTTC. Translation: CASSYSKGSPYEQYF.

The rearrangement uses TRBV30 and TRBJ1-2; D is unresolved. CDR3 length equals 12 residues. Germline assignment: CDR1 GTSNPN and CDR2 SVGIG (reference sequence). Trimming removed 4 bases at V and 4 bases at J, with 10 bases between. CDR3 sequence (DNA): TGTGCCTGGAACGACGGAGTCTATGGCTACACCTTC. It specifies CAWNDGVYGYTF.

The chain joins TRBV10-3 to TRBJ1-5, with D tentatively TRBD1 (6 bases). Germline CDR1 and CDR2: ENHRY and SYGVKD. The CDR3 is 14 amino acids. Trimming stripped 6 bases from V and 0 bases from J, with 9 bases between. The CDR3 nucleotides are TGTGCCATCAGGTCAGGGGTTAGCAATCAGCCCCAGCATTTT. Translation gives CAIRSGVSNQPQHF.

The chain employs TRBV7-2 and TRBJ1-2; D remains unclear. This CDR3 has 14 residues. V was pared by 3 bases and J by 4 bases, with 12 bases between. In germline, CDR1 is SGHTA, CDR2 FQGNSA. The CDR3 DNA follows: TGTGCCAGCAGCTTCGGGAATGCATTCTATGGCTACACCTTC. This codes for CASSFGNAFYGYTF.

This clone was picked up one time. This chain links TRBV28 with TRBJ1-5, with 8 nucleotides matching TRBD1. The CDR3 consists of 16 residues. With V trimmed by 5 bases and J by 6 bases, 12 bases remained unmatched. CDR1 and CDR2 from the germline V gene are MDHEN and SYDVKM. CDR3 DNA sequence: TGTGCCAGCAGTCAACTCTTCGGACAGGGAGGTCAGCCCCAGCATTTT. Translating gives CASSQLFGQGGQPQHF.

A single count supports this clone. The chain combines TRBV18 with TRBJ2-4; D uncertain. V lost 3 bases, J lost 8 bases, and 5 bases lay in between. The CDR3 has 11 residues. The germline V gene encodes CDR1 KGHSH and CDR2 LQKENI. CDR3 loop: CASSPADIQYF. For the CDR3, the DNA is TGTGCCAGCTCACCGGCGGACATTCAGTACTTC.